This is a list of T cell receptor beta chains from one sample in a study of cytomegalovirus exposure and HLA in healthy donors. The protocol was immunoSEQ multiplex PCR, while the TCRdb copy is restricted to in-frame clones and leaves out a portion. The repertoire holds some 180,000 clones, with around 80% as singletons. The sequenced material came from PBMCs. Receptors were obtained from a woman aged 25-40 years in good health and CMV-seronegative. Both conserved end residues are part of each CDR3. The D gene is left open where the match is weak.

V	D	J	DNA	CDR3
TRBV6-1	.	TRBJ2-7	TGTGCCAGCAGTGATTACGACTGGGGGCTCTACGAGCAGTACTTC	CASSDYDWGLYEQYF
TRBV12-5	.	TRBJ2-1	TGTGCTAGTGGTTTGTTGGCAGGGGGGAGGAATGAGCAGTTCTTC	CASGLLAGGRNEQFF
TRBV12-5	.	TRBJ2-7	TGTGCTAGTGGTTTGTTCGCGGGTTACGAGCAGTACTTC	CASGLFAGYEQYF
TRBV27	.	TRBJ2-1	TGTGCCAGCAGTGGAAGACTAGTCGGGATTGACAATGAGCAGTTCTTC	CASSGRLVGIDNEQFF
TRBV6-5	.	TRBJ2-7	TGTGCCAGCAGTTACGGAGACAGCTCCTACGAGCAGTACTTC	CASSYGDSSYEQYF
TRBV7-2	.	TRBJ1-4	TGTGCCAGCAGCTTAGCTTCGGTATCTAATGAAAAACTGTTTTTT	CASSLASVSNEKLFF
TRBV30	.	TRBJ1-2	TGTGCCTGGAGTCCGACAGGTTTGACTGGGGGCTACACCTTC	CAWSPTGLTGGYTF
TRBV28	TRBD2	TRBJ2-5	TGTGCCAGCAGTTTAGCGGGGGAGAATCAAGAGACCCAGTACTTC	CASSLAGENQETQYF
TRBV27	.	TRBJ2-1	TGTGCCAGCAGTTTAGGGCCTTCCCAGGAGCAGTTCTTC	CASSLGPSQEQFF
TRBV7-2	.	TRBJ1-1	TGTGCCAGCAGCTTAGGGGGGGTCATGAACACTGAAGCTTTCTTT	CASSLGGVMNTEAFF